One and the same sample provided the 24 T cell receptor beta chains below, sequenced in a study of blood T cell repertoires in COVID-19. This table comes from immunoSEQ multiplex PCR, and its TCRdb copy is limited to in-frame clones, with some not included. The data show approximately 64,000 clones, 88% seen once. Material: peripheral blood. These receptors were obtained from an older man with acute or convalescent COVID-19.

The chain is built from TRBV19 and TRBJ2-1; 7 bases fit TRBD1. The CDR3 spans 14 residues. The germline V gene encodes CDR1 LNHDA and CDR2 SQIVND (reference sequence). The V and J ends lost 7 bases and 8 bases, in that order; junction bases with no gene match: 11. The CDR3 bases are TGTGCCAGTAACTATGGACAGGTTAACTATGAGCAGTTCTTC. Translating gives CASNYGQVNYEQFF.

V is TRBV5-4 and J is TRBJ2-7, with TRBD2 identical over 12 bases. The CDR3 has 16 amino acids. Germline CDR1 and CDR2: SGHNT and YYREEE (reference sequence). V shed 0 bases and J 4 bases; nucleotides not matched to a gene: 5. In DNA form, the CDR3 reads TGTGCCAGCAGCTTGGTGCCTAGCGGGGGGGGTTACGAGCAGTACTTC. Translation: CASSLVPSGGGYEQYF.

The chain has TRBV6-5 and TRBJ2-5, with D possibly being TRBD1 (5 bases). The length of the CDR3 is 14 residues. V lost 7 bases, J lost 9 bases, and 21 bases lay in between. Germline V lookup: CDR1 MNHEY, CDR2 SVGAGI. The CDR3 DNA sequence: TGTGCCAGCACGTCCGACAGCGTCCGGAGAGCCCAGTACTTC. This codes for CASTSDSVRRAQYF.

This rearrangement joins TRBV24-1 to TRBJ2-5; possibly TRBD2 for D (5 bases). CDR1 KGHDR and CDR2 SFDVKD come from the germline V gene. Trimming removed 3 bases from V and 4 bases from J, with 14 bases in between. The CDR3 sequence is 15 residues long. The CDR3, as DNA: TGTGCCACCAGTGATCCGTGGCGGGCTGGAGAGACCCAGTACTTC. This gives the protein CATSDPWRAGETQYF.

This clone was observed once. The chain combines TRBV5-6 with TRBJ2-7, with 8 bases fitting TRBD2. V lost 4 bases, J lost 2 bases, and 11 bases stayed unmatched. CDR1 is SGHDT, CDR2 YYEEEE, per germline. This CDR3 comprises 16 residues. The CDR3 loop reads CASSTPGTSFPYEQYF. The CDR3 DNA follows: TGTGCCAGCAGCACCCCGGGGACTAGTTTTCCCTACGAGCAGTACTTC.

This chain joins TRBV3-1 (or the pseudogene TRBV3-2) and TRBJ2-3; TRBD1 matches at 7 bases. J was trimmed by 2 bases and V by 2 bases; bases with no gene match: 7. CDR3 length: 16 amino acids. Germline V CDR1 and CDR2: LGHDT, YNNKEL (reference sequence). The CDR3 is CASSQLGDSLTDTQYF. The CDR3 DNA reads TGTGCCAGCAGCCAATTAGGGGACAGCCTCACAGATACGCAGTATTTT.

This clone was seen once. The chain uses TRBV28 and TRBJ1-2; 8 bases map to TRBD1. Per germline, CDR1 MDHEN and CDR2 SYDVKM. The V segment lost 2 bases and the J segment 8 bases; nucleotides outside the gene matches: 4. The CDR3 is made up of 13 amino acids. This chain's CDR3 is CASSLGQGAGYTF. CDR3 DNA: TGTGCCAGCAGTTTAGGACAGGGTGCCGGCTACACCTTC.

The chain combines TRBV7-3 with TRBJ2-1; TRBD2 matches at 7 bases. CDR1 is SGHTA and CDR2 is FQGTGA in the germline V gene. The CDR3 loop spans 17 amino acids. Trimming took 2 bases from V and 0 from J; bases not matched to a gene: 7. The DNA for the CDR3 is TGTGCCAGCAGCTTATTGGGCGGGGGAAGCTCCTACAATGAGCAGTTCTTC. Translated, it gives CASSLLGGGSSYNEQFF.

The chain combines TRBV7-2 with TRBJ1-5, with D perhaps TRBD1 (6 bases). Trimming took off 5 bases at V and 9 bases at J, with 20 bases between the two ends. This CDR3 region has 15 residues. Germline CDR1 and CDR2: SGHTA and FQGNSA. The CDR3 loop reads CASSPRLQGGRPQHF. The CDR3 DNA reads TGTGCCAGCAGCCCACGGTTACAGGGCGGGCGGCCCCAGCATTTT.

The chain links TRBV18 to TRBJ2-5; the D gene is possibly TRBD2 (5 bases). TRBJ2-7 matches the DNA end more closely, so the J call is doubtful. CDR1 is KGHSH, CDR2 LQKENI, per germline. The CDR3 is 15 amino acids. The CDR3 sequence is CASSQGDTLTYEQYF. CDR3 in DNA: TGTGCCAGCTCACAGGGAGACACACTGACCTACGAGCAGTACTTC.

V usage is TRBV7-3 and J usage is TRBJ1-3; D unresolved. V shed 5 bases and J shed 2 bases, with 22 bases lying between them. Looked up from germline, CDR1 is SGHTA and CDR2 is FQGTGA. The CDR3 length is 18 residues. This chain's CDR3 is CASSPGIGRELPGNTIYF. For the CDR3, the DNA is TGTGCCAGCAGCCCCGGCATAGGACGGGAACTTCCTGGAAACACCATATATTTT.

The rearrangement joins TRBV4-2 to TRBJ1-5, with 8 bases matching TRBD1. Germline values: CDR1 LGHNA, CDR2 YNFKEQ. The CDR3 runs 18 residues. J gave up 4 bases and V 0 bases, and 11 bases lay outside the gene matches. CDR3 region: CASSQDGGTGFNNQPQHF. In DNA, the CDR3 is TGTGCCAGCAGCCAAGATGGAGGGACAGGTTTTAATAATCAGCCCCAGCATTTT.

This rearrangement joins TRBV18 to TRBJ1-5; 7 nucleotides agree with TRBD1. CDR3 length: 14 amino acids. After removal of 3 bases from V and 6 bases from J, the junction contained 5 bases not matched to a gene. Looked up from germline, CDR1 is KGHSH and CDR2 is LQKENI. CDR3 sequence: CASSPTGAIQPQHF. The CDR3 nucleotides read TGTGCCAGCTCACCCACAGGGGCCATTCAGCCCCAGCATTTT. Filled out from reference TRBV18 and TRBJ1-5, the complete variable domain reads NAGVMQNPRHLVRRRGQEARLRCSPMKGHSHVYWYRQLPEEGLKFMVYLQKENIIDESGMPKERFSAEFPKEGPSILRIQQVVRGDSAAYFCASSPTGAIQPQHFGDGTRLSIL.

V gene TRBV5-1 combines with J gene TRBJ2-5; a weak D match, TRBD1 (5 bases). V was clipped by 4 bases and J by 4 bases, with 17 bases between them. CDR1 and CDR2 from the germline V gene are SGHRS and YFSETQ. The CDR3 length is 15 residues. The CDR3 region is CASSRAQGNRETQYF. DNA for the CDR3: TGCGCCAGCAGCCGGGCCCAGGGAAATCGAGAGACCCAGTACTTC.

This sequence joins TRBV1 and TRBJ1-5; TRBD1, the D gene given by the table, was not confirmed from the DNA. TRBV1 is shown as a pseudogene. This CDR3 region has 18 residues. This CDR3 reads CTSSLDPLIHDGNQPQHF. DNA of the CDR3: TGCACCAGCAGCCTAGACCCCCTGATACATGATGGCAATCAGCCCCAGCATTTT.

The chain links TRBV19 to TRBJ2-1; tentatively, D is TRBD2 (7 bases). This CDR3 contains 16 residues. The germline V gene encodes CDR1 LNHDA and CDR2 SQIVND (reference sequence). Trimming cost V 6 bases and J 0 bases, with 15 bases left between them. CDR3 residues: CASRPRGASSYNEQFF. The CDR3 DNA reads TGTGCCAGTAGACCCCGGGGGGCTAGCTCCTACAATGAGCAGTTCTTC.

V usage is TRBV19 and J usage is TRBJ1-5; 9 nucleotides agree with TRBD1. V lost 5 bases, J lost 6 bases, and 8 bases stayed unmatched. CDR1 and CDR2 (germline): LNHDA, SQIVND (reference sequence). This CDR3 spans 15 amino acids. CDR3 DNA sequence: TGTGCCAGTAGTCCCTGGGGACAGGGAAGTCAGCCCCAGCATTTT. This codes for CASSPWGQGSQPQHF.

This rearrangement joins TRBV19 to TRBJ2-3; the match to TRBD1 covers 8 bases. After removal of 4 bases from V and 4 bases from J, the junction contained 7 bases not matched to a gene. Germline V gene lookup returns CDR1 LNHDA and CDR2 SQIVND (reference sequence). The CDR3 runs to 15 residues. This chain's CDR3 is CASSTSRGRADTQYF. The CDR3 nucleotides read TGTGCCAGTAGTACGTCCAGGGGGCGGGCAGATACGCAGTATTTT.

The CDR3 DNA reads as TGCGCCAGCAGCCAGGAACAGGGGGGGTCCTACGAGCAGTACTTC. This encodes CASSQEQGGSYEQYF. The chain uses TRBV4-3 and TRBJ2-7; weak D call: TRBD1 (8 bases). Looked up from germline, CDR1 is LGHNA and CDR2 is YSLEER. The CDR3 covers 15 residues. Trimming took 3 bases from V and 1 from J, leaving 13 bases between them.

The DNA for the CDR3 is TGTGCCAGCAGTTTCAGCAGGGATGAGACCCAGTACTTC. The encoded protein is CASSFSRDETQYF. This sequence joins TRBV27 and TRBJ2-5, with D perhaps TRBD1 (5 bases). CDR3 length: 13 residues. Per the germline V gene, CDR1 is MNHEY and CDR2 is SMNVEV (reference sequence). Between the trimmed V and J ends, which lost 3 bases and 5 bases, there was a span of 10 bases.

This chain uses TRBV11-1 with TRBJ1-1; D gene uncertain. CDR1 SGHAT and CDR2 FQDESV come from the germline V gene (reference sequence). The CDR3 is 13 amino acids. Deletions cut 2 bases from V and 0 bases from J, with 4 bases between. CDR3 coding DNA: TGTGCCAGCAGCTTACTAGTGAACACTGAAGCTTTCTTT. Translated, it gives CASSLLVNTEAFF.

The CDR3 sequence is CASSQDKSVTDTQYF. CDR3 DNA: TGCGCCAGCAGCCAAGATAAAAGCGTCACAGATACGCAGTATTTT. This rearrangement joins TRBV4-3 to TRBJ2-3; no definite D call. Deletions cut 0 bases from V and 2 bases from J, with 9 bases between. Per the germline V gene, CDR1 is LGHNA and CDR2 is YSLEER. The CDR3 extends over 15 amino acids.

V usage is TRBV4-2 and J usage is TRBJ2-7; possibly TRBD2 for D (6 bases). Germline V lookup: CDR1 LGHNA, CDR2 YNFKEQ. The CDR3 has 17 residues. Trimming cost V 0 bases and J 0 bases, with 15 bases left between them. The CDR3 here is CASSQEGTAGSSYEQYF. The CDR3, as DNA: TGTGCCAGCAGCCAAGAGGGTACAGCGGGTAGCTCCTACGAGCAGTACTTC.

In DNA, the CDR3 is TGTGCCAGCAAGCACAGGTACCAAGAGACCCAGTACTTC. It codes for CASKHRYQETQYF. The rearrangement uses TRBV6-5 and TRBJ2-5; D perhaps matches TRBD1 (5 bases). CDR1 and CDR2 (germline): MNHEY, SVGAGI. There are 13 residues in the CDR3. The V and J ends lost 7 bases and 0 bases respectively, with 9 bases between them.